These 26 T cell receptor beta chains share one sample of origin, sequenced in a study of cytomegalovirus exposure and HLA in healthy donors. PCR employed 60 Vbeta and 13 Jbeta primers. Assay: immunoSEQ multiplex PCR; the TCRdb copy retains only in-frame clones and omits some. Counted here are around 150,000 clones, 55% to 75% occurring once; the ten biggest clones make up 6% to 8.5%. What was sequenced was PBMCs. These receptors were taken from a woman aged 55-70 years in good health and CMV-seropositive.

The V call is TRBV7-3, the J call TRBJ2-3, with 10 bases that match TRBD2. The CDR3 contains 15 residues. V trimming: 5 bases; J trimming: 4 bases; junction bases outside the gene matches: 6. Germline V gene sequence: CDR1 SGHTA, CDR2 FQGTGA. In DNA form, the CDR3 reads TGTGCCAGCAGCCTTGGGACTAGCGAGGCAGATACGCAGTATTTT. This sequence encodes CASSLGTSEADTQYF.

The genes are TRBV2 and TRBJ2-7; the match to TRBD2 covers 7 bases. Germline lookup yields CDR1 SNHLY and CDR2 FYNNEI. The CDR3 totals 15 residues. Unmatched junction bases numbered 4, after V lost 2 bases and J lost 0 bases. The CDR3 sequence is CASSEPGGSSYEQYF. The CDR3 DNA is TGTGCCAGCAGTGAACCGGGCGGGAGCTCCTACGAGCAGTACTTC.

The chain uses TRBV7-6 and TRBJ2-2; 9 nucleotides align to TRBD2. J lost 5 bases, V lost 6 bases, and 7 bases had no gene match. Germline CDR1 SGHVS, CDR2 FNYEAQ. The CDR3 contains 15 residues. In DNA form, the CDR3 reads TGTGCCAGCAGTCCCGGGACTAGCAGGACCGGGGAGCTGTTTTTT. This gives the protein CASSPGTSRTGELFF.

The chain combines TRBV5-1 with TRBJ1-2; 7 nucleotides align to TRBD1. CDR1 is SGHRS and CDR2 is YFSETQ in the germline V gene. With V trimmed by 4 bases and J by 10 bases, 7 bases remained unmatched. CDR3 length: 12 amino acids. Here the CDR3 reads CASSPGGLDYTF. CDR3 coding DNA: TGCGCCAGCAGCCCAGGGGGGCTTGACTACACCTTC. Based on the CDR3 plus reference TRBV5-1 and TRBJ1-2, the full variable domain is KAGVTQTPRYLIKTRGQQVTLSCSPISGHRSVSWYQQTPGQGLQFLFEYFSETQRNKGNFPGRFSGRQFSNSRSEMNVSTLELGDSALYLCASSPGGLDYTFGSGTRLTVV.

The chain links TRBV9 to TRBJ2-3; TRBD2 agrees at 8 bases. J gave up 0 bases and V 1 base, and 7 bases lay outside the gene matches. The germline V gene encodes CDR1 SGDLS and CDR2 YYNGEE. This CDR3 comprises 17 residues. CDR3 coding DNA: TGTGCCAGCAGCGTATCTAGCGGGTGGCCTAGCACAGATACGCAGTATTTT. Translated, it gives CASSVSSGWPSTDTQYF. Full variable domain (outside the CDR3, taken from reference TRBV9 and TRBJ2-3): DSGVTQTPKHLITATGQRVTLRCSPRSGDLSVYWYQQSLDQGLQFLIQYYNGEERAKGNILERFSAQQFPDLHSELNLSSLELGDSALYFCASSVSSGWPSTDTQYFGPGTRLTVL.

V usage is TRBV10-3 and J usage is TRBJ2-1; D remains unclear. V was pared by 0 bases and J by 10 bases, with 10 bases between. Per germline, CDR1 ENHRY and CDR2 SYGVKD. This CDR3 has 13 amino acids. The CDR3 loop reads CAISESNFEEQFF. The CDR3 DNA follows: TGTGCCATCAGTGAGTCGAACTTCGAGGAGCAGTTCTTC.

The chain employs TRBV5-4 and TRBJ2-2; 8 bases map to TRBD1. Trimming at V came to 1 base and at J to 4 bases, leaving 6 bases not matched to a gene. The CDR3 is 16 amino acids. Germline V CDR1 and CDR2: SGHNT, YYREEE (reference sequence). This CDR3 reads CASSLFLTGGTGELFF. The CDR3 nucleotides are TGTGCCAGCAGCTTGTTTCTAACAGGGGGCACCGGGGAGCTGTTTTTT.

The table lists this clone with a few counts. J is TRBJ1-1 and V is TRBV15; TRBD1 aligns across 9 bases. V dropped 0 bases and J dropped 0; count of bases not matched to a gene: 2. CDR1 is LNHNV and CDR2 is YYDKDF in the germline V gene (reference sequence). There are 16 residues in the CDR3. The CDR3 DNA is TGTGCCACCAGCAGAGAAGGACAGGGGATGAACACTGAAGCTTTCTTT. It is translated as CATSREGQGMNTEAFF.

This rearrangement joins TRBV7-3 to TRBJ2-7; 9 bases align to TRBD2. The CDR3 totals 15 residues. Germline loops: CDR1 SGHTA, CDR2 FQGTGA. With V trimmed by 1 base and J by 5 bases, 6 bases remained unmatched. Here the CDR3 DNA reads TGTGCCAGCAGCTTAATGGCGGGAGGGGGCCACGAGCAGTACTTC. Translated: CASSLMAGGGHEQYF.

In its sample, this clone was seen a few times. The gene calls are TRBV28 and TRBJ1-1, with TRBD1 matching over 7 bases. Looked up from germline, CDR1 is MDHEN and CDR2 is SYDVKM. There are 14 residues in the CDR3. V lost 1 base and J lost 5; bases outside the gene matches: 4. CDR3 amino acids: CASSLSARGTEAFF. The CDR3 nucleotides read TGTGCCAGCAGTTTATCGGCCAGGGGGACTGAAGCTTTCTTT.

The gene calls are TRBV19 and TRBJ1-2; a possible D gene is TRBD1 (5 bases). The germline gives CDR1 LNHDA, CDR2 SQIVND (reference sequence). This CDR3 region has 15 residues. Deletions cut 3 bases from V and 5 bases from J, with 16 bases between. The CDR3 protein is CASSMERGGAYGYTF. DNA of the CDR3: TGTGCCAGTAGTATGGAGCGAGGAGGGGCTTATGGCTACACCTTC.

The chain employs TRBV2 and TRBJ2-5; TRBD2 is a possible D gene (7 bases). This CDR3 is built from 13 residues. The V end was cut by 7 bases, the J end by 4 bases, with 13 bases between. The germline CDR1 and CDR2 sequences are SNHLY and FYNNEI. CDR3 protein: CASTRGAGETQYF. CDR3 coding DNA: TGTGCCAGCACCCGGGGGGCGGGAGAGACCCAGTACTTC.

Notes on this clone: In the same sample, other DNA sequences code for this CDR3. The chain employs TRBV19 and TRBJ1-1; 7 nucleotides agree with TRBD1. The CDR3 runs to 13 residues. Trimming took 9 bases from V and 4 from J; bases not matched to a gene: 8. CDR1 and CDR2 from the germline V gene are LNHDA and SQIVND (reference sequence). The CDR3 bases are TGTGCCAGCACCCAGGCAGGGGGCACTGAAGCTTTCTTT. Its translation is CASTQAGGTEAFF.

V usage is TRBV7-2 and J usage is TRBJ2-5, with D perhaps TRBD2 (5 bases). The CDR3 is 13 amino acids. Trimming left V 5 bases short and J 4 bases short, with 11 bases between. Germline CDR1 reads SGHTA; CDR2 reads FQGNSA. Written as DNA, the CDR3 is TGTGCCAGCAGCATGACTAACCGAGAGACCCAGTACTTC. Translating gives CASSMTNRETQYF.

In nucleotides, the CDR3 is TGTGCCAGCAGCGTAACGGTGAACACTGAAGCTTTCTTT. Protein sequence: CASSVTVNTEAFF. V usage is TRBV9 and J usage is TRBJ1-1; D is uncertain. Germline V gene data show CDR1 as SGDLS and CDR2 as YYNGEE. Trimming left V 1 base short and J 0 bases short, with 4 bases between. CDR3 length: 13 amino acids.

This clone showed up just a few times. The rearrangement uses TRBV13 and TRBJ1-1, with a possible D match to TRBD1 (6 bases). CDR3 length equals 14 residues. V lost 3 bases, J lost 4 bases, and 12 bases lay in between. Germline CDR1 is PRHDT and CDR2 is FYEKMQ (reference sequence). In DNA, the CDR3 is TGTGCCAGCAGCTTCCGGGACATCCCCACTGAAGCTTTCTTT. It yields the protein CASSFRDIPTEAFF.

This clone was recorded a few times. J is TRBJ2-7 and V is TRBV5-1; no clear D. The germline CDR1 and CDR2 sequences are SGHRS and YFSETQ. The germline V and J ends were trimmed by 0 bases and 5 bases, with 6 bases remaining between them. CDR3 length equals 12 residues. The DNA for the CDR3 is TGCGCCAGCAGCTTGGTGGGCGACGAGCAGTACTTC. It encodes CASSLVGDEQYF.

The CDR3 here is CASSSGQVYGYTF. DNA of the CDR3: TGTGCCAGCAGTTCCGGACAGGTATATGGCTACACCTTC. V usage is TRBV28 and J usage is TRBJ1-2, with 7 bases aligning to TRBD1. The CDR3 extends over 13 amino acids. V gave up 4 bases and J gave up 5 bases; unmatched junction bases: 4. Germline lookup yields CDR1 MDHEN and CDR2 SYDVKM.

This clone occurred once. The chain couples TRBV5-1 to TRBJ1-2; 8 nucleotides agree with TRBD1. The J segment lost 3 bases and the V segment lost 3 bases, leaving 4 bases of the junction unmatched. This CDR3 contains 14 residues. CDR1 SGHRS and CDR2 YFSETQ come from the germline V gene. The CDR3, as DNA: TGCGCCAGCAGCTCCGGACAGGGTTACTATGGCTACACCTTC. Its protein is CASSSGQGYYGYTF.

This clone was observed a single time. The gene calls are TRBV7-9 and TRBJ1-3, with 7 bases matching TRBD1. The CDR3 contains 18 residues. The ends lost 5 bases at V and 4 bases at J; junction bases unmatched: 17. Looked up from germline, CDR1 is SEHNR and CDR2 is FQNEAQ (reference sequence). The CDR3 DNA follows: TGTGCCAGCAGCCCGGGAACAGGGGATTTGGTAGGAGGAAACACCATATATTTT. Its protein product is CASSPGTGDLVGGNTIYF.

The chain couples TRBV27 to TRBJ2-1; D unclear. The CDR3 loop spans 16 amino acids. V was shortened by 1 base and J by 2 bases, with 12 bases between the two germline ends. Per the germline V gene, CDR1 is MNHEY and CDR2 is SMNVEV (reference sequence). The CDR3 here is CASSLLGQATYNEQFF. The CDR3 coding sequence is TGTGCCAGCAGTTTATTAGGCCAGGCCACCTACAATGAGCAGTTCTTC.

This clone has only a few counts. The CDR3 DNA sequence: TGTGCCAGCAGTCTCAACGGTGTACCGTATGGCTACACCTTC. It is translated as CASSLNGVPYGYTF. This rearrangement joins TRBV28 to TRBJ1-2; no definite D call. There are 14 residues in the CDR3. Trimming took 5 bases from V and 5 from J, leaving 15 bases between them. Germline CDR1 and CDR2: MDHEN and SYDVKM.

The V and J genes are TRBV18 and TRBJ2-1, with 9 bases fitting TRBD1. The germline V gene has CDR1 KGHSH and CDR2 LQKENI. The CDR3 covers 15 residues. V shed 6 bases and J 9 bases; nucleotides not matched to a gene: 12. The CDR3 DNA follows: TGTGCCAGCTCCCCCCCGGGACAGGGATTAGTTGAGCAGTTCTTC. Its translation is CASSPPGQGLVEQFF.

This rearrangement joins TRBV7-3 to TRBJ2-5, with 10 bases fitting TRBD1. The CDR3 extends over 14 amino acids. The trim removed 4 bases at V and 3 bases at J, leaving 2 bases unmatched. From germline, CDR1 is SGHTA and CDR2 FQGTGA. This CDR3 is CASSSGTGEETQYF. The CDR3 region has the DNA TGTGCCAGCAGCTCCGGGACAGGGGAAGAGACCCAGTACTTC.

This rearrangement joins TRBV7-3 to TRBJ2-1; a weak D match, TRBD1 (5 bases). The CDR3 totals 13 residues. Trimming shortened V by 5 bases and J by 2 bases, and 7 bases separated the two germline ends. CDR1 SGHTA and CDR2 FQGTGA come from the germline V gene. The CDR3 is CASSAGTYNEQFF. CDR3 nucleotides: TGTGCCAGCAGCGCAGGGACCTACAATGAGCAGTTCTTC. Combining the CDR3 with reference TRBV7-3 and TRBJ2-1 gives the whole variable domain GAGVSQTPSNKVTEKGKYVELRCDPISGHTALYWYRQSLGQGPEFLIYFQGTGAADDSGLPNDRFFAVRPEGSVSTLKIQRTERGDSAVYLCASSAGTYNEQFFGPGTRLTVL.

The rearrangement links TRBV4-3 to TRBJ2-3; no reliable D call. V shed 4 bases and J shed 4 bases, with 9 bases lying between them. Germline-derived CDR1 and CDR2 are LGHNA and YSLEER. The CDR3 loop spans 13 amino acids. CDR3 sequence reads: CASSPRRADTQYF. For the CDR3, the DNA is TGCGCCAGCAGCCCCCGACGGGCAGATACGCAGTATTTT.